This TCR beta chain emerged from a study of CD8 T cells in ankylosing spondylitis. Broader study findings: Ankylosing spondylitis blood seemed to carry a telltale TCR beta motif made of eight or nine highly homologous variants.

V lost 6 bases, J lost 0 bases, and 6 bases lay in between. The CDR3 sequence is 14 residues long. Germline V gene sequence: CDR1 MNHEY, CDR2 SVGEGT. This clonotype has a handful of counts. Its specificity is not known. Preparation of TCR beta libraries was done by quantitative 5'-RACE with molecular barcodes. TCRdb re-analysed the 5' RACE reads in MiXCR, keeping a single row per CDR3 protein. This repertoire shows about 500,000 distinct CDR3 sequences, roughly 13% found once; its top ten account for around 7%. The TCR originated in a male donor with ankylosing spondylitis. The sample comprised blood, either unsorted or a sorted T cell fraction (not recorded which). V is TRBV6-2 or TRBV6-3 and J is TRBJ2-6; D remains unclear. CDR3 DNA: TGTGCCAGCAGCATTAGCTCTGGGGCCAACGTCCTGACTTTC. Amino acid sequence: CASSISSGANVLTF.